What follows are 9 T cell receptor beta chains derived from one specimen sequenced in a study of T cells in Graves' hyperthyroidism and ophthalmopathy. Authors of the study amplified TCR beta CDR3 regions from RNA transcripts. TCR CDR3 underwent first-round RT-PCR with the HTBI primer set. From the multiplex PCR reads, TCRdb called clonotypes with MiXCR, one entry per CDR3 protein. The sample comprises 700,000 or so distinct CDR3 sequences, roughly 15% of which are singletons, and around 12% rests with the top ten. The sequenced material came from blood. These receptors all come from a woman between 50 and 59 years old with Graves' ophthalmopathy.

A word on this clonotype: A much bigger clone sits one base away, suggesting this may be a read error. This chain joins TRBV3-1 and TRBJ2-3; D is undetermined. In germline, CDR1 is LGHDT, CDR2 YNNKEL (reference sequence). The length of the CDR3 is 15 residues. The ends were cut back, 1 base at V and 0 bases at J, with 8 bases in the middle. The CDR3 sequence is CASSQGLMSTDTQYF. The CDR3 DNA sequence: TGTGCCAGCAGCCAAGGTCTTATGAGCACAGATACGCAGTATTTT.

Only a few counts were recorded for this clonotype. The CDR3 bases are TGCAGCGTTACAAGCGGGACTAGCACAGATACGCAGTATTTT. Translating gives CSVTSGTSTDTQYF. The chain joins TRBV29-1 to TRBJ2-3, with 7 positions matching TRBD2. J gave up 0 bases and V 5 bases, and 5 bases lay outside the gene matches. The CDR3 covers 14 residues. Germline-derived CDR1 and CDR2 are SQVTM and ANQGSEA.

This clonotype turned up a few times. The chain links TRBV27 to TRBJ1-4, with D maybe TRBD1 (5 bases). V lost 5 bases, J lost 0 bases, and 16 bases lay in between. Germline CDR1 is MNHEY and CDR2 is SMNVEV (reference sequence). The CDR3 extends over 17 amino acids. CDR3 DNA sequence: TGTGCCAGCAGTCCCAGGCCAGGGAGTGCAACTAATGAAAAACTGTTTTTT. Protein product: CASSPRPGSATNEKLFF. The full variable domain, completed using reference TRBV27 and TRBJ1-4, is EAQVTQNPRYLITVTGKKLTVTCSQNMNHEYMSWYRQDPGLGLRQIYYSMNVEVTDKGDVPEGYKVSRKEKRNFPLILESPSPNQTSLYFCASSPRPGSATNEKLFFGSGTQLSVL.

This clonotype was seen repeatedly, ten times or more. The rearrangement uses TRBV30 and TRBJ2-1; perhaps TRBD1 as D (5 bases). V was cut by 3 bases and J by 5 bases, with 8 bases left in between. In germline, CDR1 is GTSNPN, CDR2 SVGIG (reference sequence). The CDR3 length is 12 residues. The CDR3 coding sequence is TGTGCCTGGAGGGGGCGGAACAATGAGCAGTTCTTC. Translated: CAWRGRNNEQFF.

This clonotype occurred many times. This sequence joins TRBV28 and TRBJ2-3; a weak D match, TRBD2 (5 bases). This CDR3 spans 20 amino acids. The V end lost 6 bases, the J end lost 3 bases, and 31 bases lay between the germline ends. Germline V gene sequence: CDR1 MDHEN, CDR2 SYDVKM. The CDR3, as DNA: TGTGCCAGCAGGACCGGGAAAACGAGGACCCAGCGGTTTGTTACAGATACGCAGTATTTT. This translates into CASRTGKTRTQRFVTDTQYF.

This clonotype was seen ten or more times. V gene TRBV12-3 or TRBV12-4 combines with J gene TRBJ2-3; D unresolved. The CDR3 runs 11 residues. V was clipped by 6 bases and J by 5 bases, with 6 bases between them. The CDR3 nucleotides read TGTGCCAGCAGGGCCGGAGATACGCAGTATTTT. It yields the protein CASRAGDTQYF.

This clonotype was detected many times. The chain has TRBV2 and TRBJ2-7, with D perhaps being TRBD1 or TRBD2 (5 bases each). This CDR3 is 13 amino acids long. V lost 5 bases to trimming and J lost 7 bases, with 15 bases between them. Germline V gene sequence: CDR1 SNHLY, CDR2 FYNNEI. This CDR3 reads CASSYGTALEQYF. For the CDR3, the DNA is TGTGCCAGCAGTTACGGGACCGCTTTGGAGCAGTACTTC.

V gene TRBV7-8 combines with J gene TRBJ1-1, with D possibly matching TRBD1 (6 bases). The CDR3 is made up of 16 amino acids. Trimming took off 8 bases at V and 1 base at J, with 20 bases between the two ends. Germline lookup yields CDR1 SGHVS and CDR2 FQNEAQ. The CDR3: CASFRGRKSENTEAFF. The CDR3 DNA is TGTGCCAGCTTCAGGGGTCGAAAGTCTGAGAACACTGAAGCTTTCTTT. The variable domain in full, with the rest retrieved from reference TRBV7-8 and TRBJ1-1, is GAGVSQSPRYKVAKRGQDVALRCDPISGHVSLFWYQQALGQGPEFLTYFQNEAQLDKSGLPSDRFFAERPEGSVSTLKIQRTQQEDSAVYLCASFRGRKSENTEAFFGQGTRLTVV.

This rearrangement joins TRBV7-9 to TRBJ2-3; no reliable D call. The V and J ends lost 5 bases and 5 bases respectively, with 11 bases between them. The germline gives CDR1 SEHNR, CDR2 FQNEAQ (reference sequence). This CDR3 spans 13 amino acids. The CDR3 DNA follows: TGTGCCAGCAGCCCCCTCGTTATAGATACGCAGTATTTT. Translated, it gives CASSPLVIDTQYF.